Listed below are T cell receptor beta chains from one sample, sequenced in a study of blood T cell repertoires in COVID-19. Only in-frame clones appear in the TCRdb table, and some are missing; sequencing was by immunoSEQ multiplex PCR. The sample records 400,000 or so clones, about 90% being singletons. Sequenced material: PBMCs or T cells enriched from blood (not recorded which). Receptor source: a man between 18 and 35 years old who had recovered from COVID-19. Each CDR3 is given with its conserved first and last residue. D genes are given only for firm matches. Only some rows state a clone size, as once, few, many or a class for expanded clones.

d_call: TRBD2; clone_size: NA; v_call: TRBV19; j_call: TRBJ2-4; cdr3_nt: TGTGCCAGTAGTACGACCGGGACTAGCGGCAAGGCCAAAAACATTCAGTACTTC; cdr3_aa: CASSTTGTSGKAKNIQYF
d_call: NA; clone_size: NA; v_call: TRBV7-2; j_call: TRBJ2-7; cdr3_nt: TGTGCCAGCAGCTTTTTCGAGGGTCAGGCCTACGAGCAGTACTTC; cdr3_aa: CASSFFEGQAYEQYF
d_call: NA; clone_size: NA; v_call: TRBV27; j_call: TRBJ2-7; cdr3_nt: TGTGCCAGCAGTTTGGCGGGGTCCTACGAGCAGTACTTC; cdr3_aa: CASSLAGSYEQYF
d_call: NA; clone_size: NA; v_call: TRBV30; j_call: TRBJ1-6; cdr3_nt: TGTGCCTGGAGTGTGGTCAGGGGTAATTCACCCCTCCACTTT; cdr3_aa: CAWSVVRGNSPLHF
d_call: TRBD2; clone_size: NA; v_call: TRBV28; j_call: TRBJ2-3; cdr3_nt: TGTGCCAGCAGTTCTAGCGGGAAAGGCACAGATACGCAGTATTTT; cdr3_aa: CASSSSGKGTDTQYF
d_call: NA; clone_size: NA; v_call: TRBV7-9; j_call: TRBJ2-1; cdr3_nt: TGTGCCAGCAGCTTAGTTGGGAGAAGCTCCTACAATGAGCAGTTCTTC; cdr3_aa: CASSLVGRSSYNEQFF
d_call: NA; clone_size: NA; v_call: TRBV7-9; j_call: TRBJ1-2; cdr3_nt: TGTGCCAGCAGTCCTAGTATCTACGTGGATGGCTACACCTTC; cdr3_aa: CASSPSIYVDGYTF
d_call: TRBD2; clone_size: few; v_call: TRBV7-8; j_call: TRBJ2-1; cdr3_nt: TGTGCCAGCAGCCGGTCCGGGACTAAGTCGAGCTTTCAGTTCTTC; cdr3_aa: CASSRSGTKSSFQFF
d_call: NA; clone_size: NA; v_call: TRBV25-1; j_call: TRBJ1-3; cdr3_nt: TGTGCCAGCAGTGAGGCCTCTGGAAACACCATATATTTT; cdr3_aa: CASSEASGNTIYF
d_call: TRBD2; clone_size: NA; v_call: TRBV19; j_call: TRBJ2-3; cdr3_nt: TGTGCCAGTAATCCGTTAGCGGGTACTAGCACAGATACGCAGTATTTT; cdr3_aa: CASNPLAGTSTDTQYF
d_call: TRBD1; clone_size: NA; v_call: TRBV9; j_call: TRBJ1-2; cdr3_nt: TGTGCCAGCAGCGTAGGTAATCGACAGGGTAAATCTGGCTACACCTTC; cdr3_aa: CASSVGNRQGKSGYTF
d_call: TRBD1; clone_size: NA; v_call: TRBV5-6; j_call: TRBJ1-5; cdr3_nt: TGTGCCAGCAGCCGAGGGGGCGAGGTAACGCCCCAGCATTTT; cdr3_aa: CASSRGGEVTPQHF
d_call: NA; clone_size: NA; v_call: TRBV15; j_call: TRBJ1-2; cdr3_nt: TGTGCCACCAGCAGTTTGAGCTATGGCTACACCTTC; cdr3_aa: CATSSLSYGYTF
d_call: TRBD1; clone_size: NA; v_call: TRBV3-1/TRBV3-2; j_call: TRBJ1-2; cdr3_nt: TGTGCCAGCAGCCTCCAGGGGGCGAGAGGCTACACCTTC; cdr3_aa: CASSLQGARGYTF
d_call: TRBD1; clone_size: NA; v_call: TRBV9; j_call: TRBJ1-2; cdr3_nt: TGTGCCAGCAGCGTAGCAGGGGGTTTGGGCTACACCTTC; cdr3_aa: CASSVAGGLGYTF
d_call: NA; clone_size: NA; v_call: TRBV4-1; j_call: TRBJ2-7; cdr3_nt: TGCGCCAGCAGCCATCCGGGGGTTTACGAGCAGTACTTC; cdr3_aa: CASSHPGVYEQYF
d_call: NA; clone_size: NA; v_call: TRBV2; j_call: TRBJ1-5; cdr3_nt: TGTGCCAGCAGGCCGAACAGATATAGCAATCAGCCCCAGCATTTT; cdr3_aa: CASRPNRYSNQPQHF
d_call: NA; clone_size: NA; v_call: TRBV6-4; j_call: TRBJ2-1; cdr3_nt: TGTGCCAGCAGTGTGGCCAGGGGCTATGAGCAGTTCTTC; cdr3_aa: CASSVARGYEQFF
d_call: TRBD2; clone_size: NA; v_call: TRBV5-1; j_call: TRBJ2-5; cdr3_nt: TGCGCCAGCAGCCCGGGACTAGCGGGAGGGAAAGAGACCCAGTACTTC; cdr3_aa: CASSPGLAGGKETQYF
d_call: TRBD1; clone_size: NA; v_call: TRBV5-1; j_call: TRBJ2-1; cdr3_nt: TGCGCCAGCAGCCCCGGCCCGACAGGGGGCAACTACAATGAGCAGTTCTTC; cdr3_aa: CASSPGPTGGNYNEQFF
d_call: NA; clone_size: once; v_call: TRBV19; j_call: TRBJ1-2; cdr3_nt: TGTGCCAGTAGGGAGGAATTATATGGCTACACCTTC; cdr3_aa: CASREELYGYTF
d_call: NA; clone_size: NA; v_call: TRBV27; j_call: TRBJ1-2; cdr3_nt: TGTGCCAGCTCAAGAGGGGGAGATAACTATGGCTACACCTTC; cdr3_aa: CASSRGGDNYGYTF
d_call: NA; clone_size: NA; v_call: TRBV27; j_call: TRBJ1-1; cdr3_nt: TGTGCCAGCAGCTCGACAGTCAACACTGAAGCTTTCTTT; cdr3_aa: CASSSTVNTEAFF
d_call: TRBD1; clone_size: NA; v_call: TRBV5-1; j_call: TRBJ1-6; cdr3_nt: TGCGCCAGCAGCTTGGCTGACAGGGAAACACCCCTCCACTTT; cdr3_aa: CASSLADRETPLHF
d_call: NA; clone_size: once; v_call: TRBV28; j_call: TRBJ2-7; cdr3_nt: TGTGCCAGCAGTCCCGGGGTCTCCTACGAGCAGTACTTC; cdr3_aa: CASSPGVSYEQYF
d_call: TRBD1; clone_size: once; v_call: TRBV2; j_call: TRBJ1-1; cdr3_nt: TGTGCCAGCGGGACAGGAAGGGGGACTGAAGCTTTCTTT; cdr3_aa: CASGTGRGTEAFF
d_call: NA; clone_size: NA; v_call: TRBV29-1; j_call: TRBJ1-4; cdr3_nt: TGCAGCGTTGCCCACAGGGATTCCGGACTGTTTTTT; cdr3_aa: CSVAHRDSGLFF
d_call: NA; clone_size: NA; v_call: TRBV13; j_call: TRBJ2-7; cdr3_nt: TGTGCCAGCTCTCCAGGGCAGGATCACTACGAGCAGTACTTC; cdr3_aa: CASSPGQDHYEQYF
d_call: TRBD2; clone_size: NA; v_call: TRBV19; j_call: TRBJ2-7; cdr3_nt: TGTGCCAGTAGTATATCCGGACTAGCGGGATTCCAGTACTTC; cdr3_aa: CASSISGLAGFQYF
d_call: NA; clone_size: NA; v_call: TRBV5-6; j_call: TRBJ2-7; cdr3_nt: TGTGCCAGCAGCTTGCCTGGAGGGACAGTGAACGAGCAGTACTTC; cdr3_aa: CASSLPGGTVNEQYF
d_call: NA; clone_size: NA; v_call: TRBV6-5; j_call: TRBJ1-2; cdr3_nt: TGTGCCAGCAGTTACGACGTGGGCCTCTATGGCTACACCTTC; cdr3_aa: CASSYDVGLYGYTF
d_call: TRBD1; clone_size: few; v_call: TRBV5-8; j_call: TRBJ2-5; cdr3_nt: TGTGCCAGCAGCTTGGGGAACAGGGGTGAGACCCAGTACTTC; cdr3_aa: CASSLGNRGETQYF
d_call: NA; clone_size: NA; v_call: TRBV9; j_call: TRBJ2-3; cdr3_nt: TGTGCCAGCAGCGTAGATAATACGCAGTATTTT; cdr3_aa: CASSVDNTQYF
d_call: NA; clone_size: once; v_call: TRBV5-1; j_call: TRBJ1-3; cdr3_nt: TGCGCCAGCAGCTTGGCTTCAGGCGGAAACACCATATATTTT; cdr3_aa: CASSLASGGNTIYF
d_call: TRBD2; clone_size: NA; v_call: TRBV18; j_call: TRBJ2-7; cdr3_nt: TGTGCCAGCTCACCACCGTTAGGGTTAGGGAGGGGCGAGCAGTACTTC; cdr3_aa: CASSPPLGLGRGEQYF
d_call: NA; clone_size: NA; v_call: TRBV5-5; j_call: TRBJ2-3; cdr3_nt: TGTGCCAGCAGCTTCGCCGCGGGGTCCACAGATACGCAGTATTTT; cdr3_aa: CASSFAAGSTDTQYF
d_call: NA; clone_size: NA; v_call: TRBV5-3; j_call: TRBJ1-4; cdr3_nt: TGTGCCAGAAGCGTCCAGGGAACTAATGAAAAACTGTTTTTT; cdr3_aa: CARSVQGTNEKLFF
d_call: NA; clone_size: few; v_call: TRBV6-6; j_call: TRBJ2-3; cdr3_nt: TGTGCCAGCAGTTACGGGTCAGGGGATACAGATACGCAGTATTTT; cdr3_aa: CASSYGSGDTDTQYF
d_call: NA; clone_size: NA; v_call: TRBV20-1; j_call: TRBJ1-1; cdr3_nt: TGCAGTGGTACGCAGGGCACTGAAGCTTTCTTT; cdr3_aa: CSGTQGTEAFF
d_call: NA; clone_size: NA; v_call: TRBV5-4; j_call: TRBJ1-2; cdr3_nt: TGTGCCAGCAGCACGGGGGGCGCAGGGTCGATGGGTGGCTACACCTTC; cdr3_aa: CASSTGGAGSMGGYTF
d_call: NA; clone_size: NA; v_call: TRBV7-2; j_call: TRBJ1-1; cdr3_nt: TGTGCCAGCAGCCTCCGCGGGGGCGCGGACACTGAAGCTTTCTTT; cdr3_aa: CASSLRGGADTEAFF
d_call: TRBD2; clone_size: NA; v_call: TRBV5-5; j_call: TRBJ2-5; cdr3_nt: TGTGCCAGCAGCTCGCCGGGACTAGAAGAGACCCAGTACTTC; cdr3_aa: CASSSPGLEETQYF
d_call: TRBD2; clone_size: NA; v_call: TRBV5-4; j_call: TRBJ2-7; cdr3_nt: TGTGCCAGCAGCTTTGGACTAGCGGGAGGCTACGAGCAGTACTTC; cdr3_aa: CASSFGLAGGYEQYF
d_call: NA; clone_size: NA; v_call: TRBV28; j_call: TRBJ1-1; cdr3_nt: TGTGCCAGCAGTGCGGAATTTCCGCCGGGAGCTTTCTTT; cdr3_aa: CASSAEFPPGAFF
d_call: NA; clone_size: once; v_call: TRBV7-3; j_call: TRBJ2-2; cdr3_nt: TGTGCCAGCAGCTTGGGCGGGCCACAGTCCGGGGAGCTGTTTTTT; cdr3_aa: CASSLGGPQSGELFF
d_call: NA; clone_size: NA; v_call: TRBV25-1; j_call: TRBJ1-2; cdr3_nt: TGTGCCAGCAGTGAAACCAGGGCCCTACACATCTATGGCTACACCTTC; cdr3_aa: CASSETRALHIYGYTF